This is a list of T cell receptor beta chains from one sample in a study of T cell responses to AZD1222 COVID-19 vaccine. Generated by immunoSEQ multiplex PCR, the TCRdb table keeps only in-frame clones and is missing some. The table includes 150,000 to 200,000 clones, about nine tenths detected once. Sequences were derived from peripheral blood, sampled on day 0 of AZD1222 vaccination. Source of these receptors: an adult in good health. The CDR3 runs from the conserved cysteine through the conserved F or W. The order of the fields is J gene, V gene, D gene, CDR3 protein. A D gene is named only where the DNA matches it firmly.

TRBJ2-3,TRBV11-2,.,CASSHRAQYF
TRBJ1-3,TRBV9,.,CASSVGNTIYF
TRBJ1-2,TRBV3-1/TRBV3-2,.,CASSQDYYYGYTF
TRBJ2-2,TRBV19,TRBD2,CASSPTSGTHTGELFF
TRBJ1-2,TRBV5-1,.,CASKASHGGGYGYTF
TRBJ2-2,TRBV13,.,CASSLGGRKATGELFF
TRBJ2-5,TRBV5-4,.,CASSLVGLQQETQYF
TRBJ1-6,TRBV19,.,CASSRTGDISPLHF
TRBJ1-2,TRBV3-1/TRBV3-2,.,CASSRGGLDYGYTF
TRBJ2-5,TRBV2,.,CASTGTKETQYF
TRBJ1-2,TRBV4-1,TRBD1,CASSQADRDYGYTF
TRBJ2-3,TRBV10-3,.,CAIRGGSTDTQYF
TRBJ2-1,TRBV30,TRBD2,CAWSPIAGGSSSYNEQFF
TRBJ2-5,TRBV24-1,TRBD2,CATSDLGTSGRGETQYF
TRBJ2-3,TRBV23-1,.,CASSQSGSDTQYF
TRBJ1-6,TRBV2,TRBD1,CASSTGTGNSPLHF
TRBJ1-5,TRBV7-2,.,CASSLHPTGNQPQHF
TRBJ2-3,TRBV5-1,TRBD1,CASSLGRQGARTDTQYF
TRBJ2-3,TRBV6-1,TRBD2,CASSEPWTSGGAFGTDTQYF
TRBJ1-4,TRBV3-1/TRBV3-2,.,CASSPRPGFGEKLFF
TRBJ2-1,TRBV30,TRBD2,CAWTHPTSAREQFF
TRBJ2-7,TRBV11-2,TRBD2,CASSRVPGLAGAYEQYF
TRBJ1-6,TRBV6-2/TRBV6-3,.,CASSGSTASSYNSPLHF
TRBJ2-5,TRBV24-1,TRBD1,CATSGSGQIYQETQYF
TRBJ2-7,TRBV6-5,.,CASSLGGNSYEQYF
TRBJ2-3,TRBV15,TRBD2,CATGQQVSGLAGNTQYF
TRBJ2-7,TRBV5-1,.,CASKGQTLYEQYF
TRBJ1-6,TRBV14,.,CASSQAENSPLHF
TRBJ1-1,TRBV29-1,.,CSPSRNNEAFF
TRBJ1-6,TRBV25-1,.,CASSPSGGNNSPLHF
TRBJ1-5,TRBV7-9,.,CASSTDIMAGPQHF
TRBJ2-7,TRBV5-1,.,CASRPQGPSYEQYF
TRBJ1-6,TRBV3-1/TRBV3-2,.,CASSQWSDNSPLHF
TRBJ1-6,TRBV19,.,CASTVKGPGPPLHF
TRBJ2-1,TRBV19,.,CASSNFWAGEGNEQFF
TRBJ2-7,TRBV25-1,.,CASSEPPGRGNSYEQYF
TRBJ1-4,TRBV19,.,CASSPNRVLEKLFF
TRBJ2-7,TRBV28,.,CASSLNRAYEQYF
TRBJ1-6,TRBV18,.,CASSPQQGGDSPLHF
TRBJ2-1,TRBV2,TRBD2,CASSATASGGDEQFF
TRBJ2-5,TRBV3-1/TRBV3-2,.,CASRKAETQYF
TRBJ1-3,TRBV18,.,CASSPGLLENTIYF
TRBJ2-3,TRBV5-1,.,CASSSGLGFTDTQYF
TRBJ2-7,TRBV28,TRBD1,CASSQDRGRGQYF
TRBJ2-3,TRBV30,.,CAWSVLPGTQYF